The T cell receptor (beta chain) under discussion was sequenced for a study of shared clonotypes between healthy human individuals. V was trimmed by 4 bases and J by 3 bases, leaving 9 bases between them. The CDR3 is 13 amino acids. Germline assignment: CDR1 SNHLY and CDR2 FYNNEI. Using immunoSEQ multiplex PCR, the repertoire was profiled, and TCRdb retains in-frame clones only, with some absent. The sample shows roughly 2.5 million clones, roughly 92% of them seen only once. This receptor was identified in a man between 18 and 29 years old in good health. Sequencing was performed on naive CD4+ T cells sorted from blood. Subset: CD45RA+ positively selected. This chain joins TRBV2 and TRBJ1-1, with D possibly TRBD1 on 6 matching bases. CDR3 loop: CASSVTGYTEAFF. DNA of the CDR3: TGTGCCAGCAGTGTCACAGGGTACACTGAAGCTTTCTTT.